Ten or more counts support the clone carrying this T cell receptor (beta chain). Its antigen is not identified. This specimen belongs to a study of CD8 T cells in ankylosing spondylitis. Whole-study findings and limits: For ankylosing spondylitis blood, a TCR beta motif of 7 to 9 highly homologous variants appeared characteristic. Clones tied to disease were said to be significantly enriched in matched ankylosing spondylitis synovial fluid. In reactive arthritis synovial fluid and blood, some motif variants had been reported before.

Germline-derived CDR1 and CDR2 are SGDLS and YYNGEE. The junction had 1 base not matched to a gene; V was cut back by 5 bases and J by 2 bases. CDR3 length: 13 residues. One entry per CDR3 protein results from TCRdb running MiXCR on the 5' RACE reads. The sample has about 240,000 distinct CDR3 sequences, approximately 12% seen once. The sequence was collected from a male donor with ankylosing spondylitis or in good health (not recorded which). The sequencing sample was made of blood, either unsorted or a sorted T cell fraction (not recorded which). J is TRBJ1-3 and V is TRBV9; 7 positions match TRBD1. This chain's CDR3 is CASRDRTGNTIYF. The CDR3 bases are TGTGCCAGCAGGGACAGGACTGGAAACACCATATATTTT.